This record looks at one TCR beta chain sequence and its context. TCRdb re-analysed the RACE reads in MiXCR, keeping a single row per CDR3 protein. Of under 450,000 distinct CDR3 sequences detected, around 6% appear once; the ten largest clones hold roughly 5.4%. The record originates from a study of human T cells and chemical hapten exposure. Deletions cut 5 bases from V and 2 bases from J, with 10 bases between. Germline V gives CDR1 MGHDK, CDR2 SYGVNS. The CDR3 is 13 amino acids. Time point here: patch test 2, 6 weeks after DPC sensitization. The treatment was: therapeutic diphenylcyclopropenone sensitization with weekly scalp DPC.

The sequencing here drew on whole blood, taken in connection with sensitization to the hapten diphenylcyclopropenone (DPC). The source is a woman younger than 35 with alopecia areata. Some clones in this sample may be carry-over from other donors' samples. V is TRBV25-1 and J is TRBJ2-7, with D possibly being TRBD1 (6 bases). For the CDR3, the DNA is TGTGCCAGCAGTTACGGACAGACCTACGAGCAGTACTTC. This encodes CASSYGQTYEQYF.